This is a list of T cell receptor beta chains from one sample in a study of PD-L1 blockade in urothelial cancer. Sequenced by immunoSEQ multiplex PCR; TCRdb stores in-frame clones only, minus some. The data contain 70,000 to 95,000 clones, around 84% of them seen just once; the ten biggest clones take up roughly 2%. This sample comprised PBMCs, obtained around atezolizumab (anti-PD-L1) treatment. These receptors all come from a man aged 60 to 75 with urothelial cancer. CDR3s include the opening cysteine and the closing phenylalanine or tryptophan. The D gene is left open where the match is weak. The size entry is marked missing in some rows and otherwise reads once, few, many or a size class.

>TRBD2|TRBV9|-|TRBJ2-5
CASSQGTSGTQETQYF
TGTGCCAGCAGCCAGGGGACTAGCGGAACACAAGAGACCCAGTACTTC
>TRBD2|TRBV15|once|TRBJ2-5
CATSRAPEAGVEETQYF
TGTGCCACCAGCAGAGCCCCCGAGGCGGGAGTGGAAGAGACCCAGTACTTC
>TRBD1|TRBV6-1|-|TRBJ1-4
CASGLTGAREKLFF
TGTGCCAGCGGCCTGACAGGGGCGAGAGAAAAACTGTTTTTT
>-|TRBV6-1|few|TRBJ2-7
CASSEGAWYEQYF
TGTGCCAGCAGTGAAGGGGCTTGGTACGAGCAGTACTTC
>TRBD2|TRBV9|-|TRBJ2-2
CASSVSALTSGPGELFF
TGTGCCAGCAGCGTCTCTGCTCTGACTAGCGGACCCGGGGAGCTGTTTTTT
>TRBD1|TRBV5-5|few|TRBJ2-5
CASSPGQGSETQYF
TGTGCCAGCAGCCCGGGACAGGGTTCAGAGACCCAGTACTTC
>-|TRBV7-2|-|TRBJ2-1
CASSQVGGNEQFF
TGTGCCAGCAGCCAGGTGGGGGGAAATGAGCAGTTCTTC
>TRBD1|TRBV6-5|-|TRBJ1-4
CASRGTGVNEKLFF
TGTGCCAGCAGGGGGACAGGCGTTAATGAAAAACTGTTTTTT
>-|TRBV18|-|TRBJ2-2
CASSPSFTGELFF
TGTGCCAGCTCACCATCGTTCACCGGGGAGCTGTTTTTT
>-|TRBV5-4|few|TRBJ2-5
CASSSTANRGQETQYF
TGTGCCAGCAGCTCCACTGCAAACCGGGGGCAAGAGACCCAGTACTTC
>-|TRBV5-1|-|TRBJ2-5
CASSLAGRVETQYF
TGCGCCAGCAGCTTGGCCGGCAGGGTGGAGACCCAGTACTTC
>-|TRBV7-6|-|TRBJ1-1
CASSLRGGTEAFF
TGTGCCAGCAGCTTACGGGGGGGGACTGAAGCTTTCTTT
>-|TRBV6-5|-|TRBJ1-4
CASSYETAGGKLFF
TGTGCCAGCAGTTACGAGACAGCGGGGGGAAAACTGTTTTTT
>-|TRBV6-5|-|TRBJ1-5
CASSEGVSHQPQHF
TGTGCCAGCAGTGAGGGGGTTTCGCATCAGCCCCAGCATTTT
>-|TRBV7-9|-|TRBJ2-3
CASSITSWSTDTQYF
TGTGCCAGCAGCATAACTAGCTGGAGCACAGATACGCAGTATTTT
>-|TRBV19|-|TRBJ1-1
CASSSRTGNTEAFF
TGTGCCAGTAGTTCACGGACGGGAAACACTGAAGCTTTCTTT
>-|TRBV7-2|-|TRBJ2-2
CASRAQGYTGELFF
TGTGCCAGCAGGGCCCAGGGTTACACCGGGGAGCTGTTTTTT